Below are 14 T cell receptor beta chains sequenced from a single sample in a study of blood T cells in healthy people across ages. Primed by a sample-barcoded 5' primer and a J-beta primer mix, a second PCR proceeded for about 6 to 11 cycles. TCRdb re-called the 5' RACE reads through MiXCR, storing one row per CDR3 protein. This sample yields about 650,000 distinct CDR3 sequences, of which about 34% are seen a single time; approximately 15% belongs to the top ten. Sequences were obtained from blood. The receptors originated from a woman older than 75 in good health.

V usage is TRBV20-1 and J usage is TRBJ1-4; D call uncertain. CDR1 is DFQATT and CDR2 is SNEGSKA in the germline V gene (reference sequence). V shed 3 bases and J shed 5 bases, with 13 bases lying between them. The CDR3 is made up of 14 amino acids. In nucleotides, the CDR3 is TGCAGTGCTAGGAACCCCAGGAAAAATGAAAAACTGTTTTTT. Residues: CSARNPRKNEKLFF.

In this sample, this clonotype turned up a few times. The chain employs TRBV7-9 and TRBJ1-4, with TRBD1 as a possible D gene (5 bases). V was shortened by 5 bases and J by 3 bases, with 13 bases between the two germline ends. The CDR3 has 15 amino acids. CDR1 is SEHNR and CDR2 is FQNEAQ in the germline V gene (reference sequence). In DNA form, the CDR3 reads TGTGCCAGCAGCCAACAGGCTGGCCCTAATGAAAAACTGTTTTTT. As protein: CASSQQAGPNEKLFF. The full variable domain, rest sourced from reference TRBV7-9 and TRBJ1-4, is DTGVSQNPRHKITKRGQNVTFRCDPISEHNRLYWYRQTLGQGPEFLTYFQNEAQLEKSRLLSDRFSAERPKGSFSTLEIQRTEQGDSAMYLCASSQQAGPNEKLFFGSGTQLSVL.

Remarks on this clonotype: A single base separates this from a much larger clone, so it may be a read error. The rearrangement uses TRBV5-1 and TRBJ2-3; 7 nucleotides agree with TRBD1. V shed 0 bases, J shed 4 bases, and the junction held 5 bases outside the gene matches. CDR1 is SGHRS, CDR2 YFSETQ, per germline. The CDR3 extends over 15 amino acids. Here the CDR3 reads CASSLGEGASDTQYF. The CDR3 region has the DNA TGCGCCAGCAGCTTGGGAGAGGGGGCATCAGATACGCAGTATTTT.

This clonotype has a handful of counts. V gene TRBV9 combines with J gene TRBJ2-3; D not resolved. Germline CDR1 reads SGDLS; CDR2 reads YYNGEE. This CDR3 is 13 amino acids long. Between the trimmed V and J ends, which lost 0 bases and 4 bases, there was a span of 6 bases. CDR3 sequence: CASSVGVPDTQYF. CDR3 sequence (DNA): TGTGCCAGCAGCGTAGGGGTACCAGATACGCAGTATTTT.

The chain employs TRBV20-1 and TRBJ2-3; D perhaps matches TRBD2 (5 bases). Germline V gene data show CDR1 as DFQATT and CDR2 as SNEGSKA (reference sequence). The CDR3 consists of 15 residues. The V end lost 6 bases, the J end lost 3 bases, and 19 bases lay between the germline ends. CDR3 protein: CSATDSATITDTQYF. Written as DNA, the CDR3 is TGCAGTGCCACTGATAGCGCGACTATAACAGATACGCAGTATTTT.

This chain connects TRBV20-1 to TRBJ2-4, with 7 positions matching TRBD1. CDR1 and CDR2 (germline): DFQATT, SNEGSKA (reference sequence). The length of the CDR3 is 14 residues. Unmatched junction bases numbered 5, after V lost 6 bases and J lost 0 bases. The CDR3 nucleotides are TGCAGTGCGGAAGACAGGGTAGCCAAAAACATTCAGTACTTC. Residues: CSAEDRVAKNIQYF.

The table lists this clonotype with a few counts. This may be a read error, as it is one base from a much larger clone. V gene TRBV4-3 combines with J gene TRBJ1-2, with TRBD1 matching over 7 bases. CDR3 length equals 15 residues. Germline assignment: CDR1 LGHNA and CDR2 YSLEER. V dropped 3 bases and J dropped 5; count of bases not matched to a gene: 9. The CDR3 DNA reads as TGCGCCAGCAGCCAGGAACTGGGACAGAGGTATGGCTACACCTTC. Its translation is CASSQELGQRYGYTF.

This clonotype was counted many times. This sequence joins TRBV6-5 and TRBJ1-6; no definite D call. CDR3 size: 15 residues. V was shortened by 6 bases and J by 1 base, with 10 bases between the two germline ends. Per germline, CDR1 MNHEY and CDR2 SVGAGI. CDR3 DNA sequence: TGTGCCAGCAGGTCCCCGGGGTCCTATAATTCACCCCTCCACTTT. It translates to CASRSPGSYNSPLHF.

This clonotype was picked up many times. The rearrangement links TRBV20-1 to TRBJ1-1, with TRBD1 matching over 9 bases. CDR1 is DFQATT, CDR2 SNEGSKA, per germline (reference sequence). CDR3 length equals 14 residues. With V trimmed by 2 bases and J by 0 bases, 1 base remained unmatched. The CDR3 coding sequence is TGCAGTGCTAGAAGGGACAGGGTGAACACTGAAGCTTTCTTT. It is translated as CSARRDRVNTEAFF.

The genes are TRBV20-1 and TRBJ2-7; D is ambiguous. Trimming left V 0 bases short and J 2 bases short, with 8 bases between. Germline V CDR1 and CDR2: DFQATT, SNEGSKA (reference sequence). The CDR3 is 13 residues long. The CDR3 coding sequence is TGCAGTGCTAGAGATACGGCTACCTACGAGCAGTACTTC. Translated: CSARDTATYEQYF.

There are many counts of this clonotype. In DNA, the CDR3 is TGTGCCAGCAGCCCTCAGGGGACAGGGGGACACGAGCAGTACTTC. Translating gives CASSPQGTGGHEQYF. The J gene is TRBJ2-7, the V gene TRBV9; 11 bases match TRBD1. Losses at the gene ends were 4 bases for V and 5 bases for J; bases not matched to a gene: 8. Germline values: CDR1 SGDLS, CDR2 YYNGEE. The CDR3 is made up of 15 amino acids.

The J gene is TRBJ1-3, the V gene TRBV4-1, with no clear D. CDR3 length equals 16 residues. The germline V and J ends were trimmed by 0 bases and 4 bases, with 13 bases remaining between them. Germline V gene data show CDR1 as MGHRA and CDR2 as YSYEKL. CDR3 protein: CASSQDFAVYGNTIYF. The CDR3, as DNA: TGCGCCAGCAGCCAAGATTTCGCGGTTTACGGAAACACCATATATTTT.

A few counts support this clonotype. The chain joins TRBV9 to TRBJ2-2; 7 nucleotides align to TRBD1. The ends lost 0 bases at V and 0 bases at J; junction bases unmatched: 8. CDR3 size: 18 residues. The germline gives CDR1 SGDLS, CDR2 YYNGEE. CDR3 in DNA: TGTGCCAGCAGCGTAGTGTTAATAGGGACAGCGAACACCGGGGAGCTGTTTTTT. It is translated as CASSVVLIGTANTGELFF.

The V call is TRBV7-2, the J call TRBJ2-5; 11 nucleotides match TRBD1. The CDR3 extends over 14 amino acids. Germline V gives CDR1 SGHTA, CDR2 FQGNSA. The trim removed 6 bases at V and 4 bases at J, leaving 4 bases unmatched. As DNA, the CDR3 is TGTGCCAGCAGACGTGGACAGGGGGCAGAGACCCAGTACTTC. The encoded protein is CASRRGQGAETQYF.